This is a list of T cell receptor beta chains from one sample in a study of Graves' ophthalmopathy and Graves' hyperthyroidism. Using its own MiXCR run on the multiplex PCR reads, TCRdb lists one record per CDR3 protein. The sample yields 170,000 or so distinct CDR3 sequences, roughly two fifths seen once. Input material: peripheral blood. These receptors were collected from a woman between 40 and 50 years old with Graves' ophthalmopathy. CDR3s include the opening cysteine and the closing phenylalanine or tryptophan. Each record gives: D gene, clone size, V gene, J gene, CDR3 DNA, CDR3 protein. D genes are given only for firm matches. Not all rows give a size; the values are once, few, many and, for expanded clones, a class.

TRBD2	once	TRBV20-1	TRBJ2-5	TGCAGTGCTAGCAACAGACTAGCGGGAGAGACCCAGTACTTC	CSASNRLAGETQYF
NA	many	TRBV7-3	TRBJ1-6	TGTGCCAGCAGCGACCATTCCGATTCACCCCTCCACTTT	CASSDHSDSPLHF
NA	many	TRBV6-2/TRBV6-3	TRBJ2-4	TGTGCCAGCAGTTACTCGATAAGCGGAATAGCCAAAAACATTCAGTACTTC	CASSYSISGIAKNIQYF
NA	NA	TRBV15	TRBJ1-1	TGTGCCACCAGCAGCGATGGGGTAGAGGGTGACATGAACACTGAAGCTTTCTTT	CATSSDGVEGDMNTEAFF
NA	NA	TRBV27	TRBJ1-5	TGTGCCAGCAGTTACAGGGCTTTCGTCGGGCCCCAGCATTTT	CASSYRAFVGPQHF
TRBD1	NA	TRBV19	TRBJ1-5	TGTGCCAGTAGGAGCGGACAGGGCCGCTTCAATCAGCCCCAGCATTTT	CASRSGQGRFNQPQHF
TRBD1	many	TRBV7-9	TRBJ1-2	TGTGCCAGCAGCACGGGGACAGGCTATGGCTACACCTTC	CASSTGTGYGYTF
NA	few	TRBV28	TRBJ2-7	TGTGCCAGCACCGGACCGTTCTCCTACGAGCAGTACTTC	CASTGPFSYEQYF
TRBD1	NA	TRBV2	TRBJ2-7	TGTGCCAGCAGTGAACGGCCAGGGGGTGAGCAGTACTTC	CASSERPGGEQYF
NA	many	TRBV28	TRBJ1-5	TGTGCCAGCAGGGTTATAAGTAGTCAGCCCCAGCATTTT	CASRVISSQPQHF
TRBD1	NA	TRBV20-1	TRBJ2-7	TGCAGTGCTACCTCAACGGGGACAGGCCTAGCGAGTTCCTACGAGCAGTACTTC	CSATSTGTGLASSYEQYF